These 7 T cell receptor beta chains came from one sample sequenced in a study of yellow fever vaccine responses in identical twins. TCRdb reprocessed the RT-PCR reads via MiXCR and lists one record per CDR3 protein. The sample holds 2,000 to 2,500 distinct CDR3 sequences, 83% seen once. This specimen was T cells from blood (PBMCs), unsorted or a sorted subset (not recorded which), taken before or after yellow fever vaccination (not recorded which). Receptors originate from a woman aged 18-30 years who received the yellow fever vaccine.

The chain couples TRBV5-4 to TRBJ2-7; 7 bases fit TRBD2. The CDR3 has 14 amino acids. V gave up 0 bases and J gave up 5 bases; unmatched junction bases: 5. The germline V gene has CDR1 SGHNT and CDR2 YYREEE (reference sequence). The CDR3 DNA sequence: TGTGCCAGCAGCTTGGGGGGGGGGAACGACGAGCAGTACGTC. Its protein is CASSLGGGNDEQYV.

The rearrangement uses TRBV20-1 and TRBJ1-2, with 8 bases identical to TRBD1. J gave up 6 bases and V 1 base, and 7 bases lay outside the gene matches. Germline-derived CDR1 and CDR2 are DFQATT and SNEGSKA (reference sequence). CDR3 length: 14 amino acids. In DNA form, the CDR3 reads TGCAGTGCTAGAGCCAGCGTGACAGGGGATGGCTACACCTTC. Protein product: CSARASVTGDGYTF.

The chain uses TRBV19 and TRBJ2-1, with 9 bases that match TRBD1. This CDR3 is built from 16 residues. V was clipped by 4 bases and J by 7 bases; unmatched bases: 11. CDR1 and CDR2 from the germline V gene are LNHDA and SQIVND (reference sequence). This CDR3 is CASSNRPGQGYNEQFF. The CDR3 DNA follows: TGTGCCAGTAGTAACAGACCGGGACAGGGTTATAATGAGCAGTTCTTC.

The chain combines TRBV10-1 with TRBJ1-2; D is ambiguous. The CDR3 runs 14 residues. CDR1 is WNHNN and CDR2 is SYGVQD in the germline V gene (reference sequence). The V gene lost 4 bases and the J gene lost 5 bases, with 14 bases spanning the gap. The CDR3 reads CASSGNAASYGYTF. CDR3 bases: TGCGCCAGCAGTGGCAACGCAGCGAGTTATGGCTACACCTTC.

In the case of this clonotype: A read error may produce the germline difference seen at one junction end. CDR3 DNA sequence: TGCGCCACCGAAATCGGCGAGACCCAGTACTTC. Protein product: CATEIGETQYF. The chain links TRBV24-1 to TRBJ2-5; D unclear. The CDR3 consists of 11 residues. Germline loops: CDR1 KGHDR, CDR2 SFDVKD.

This clonotype was found a few times. CDR3 DNA sequence: TGTGCCAGCAGTGGGGACAGCCCAAATCAGCCCCAGCATTTT. It codes for CASSGDSPNQPQHF. The rearrangement links TRBV28 to TRBJ1-5, with 7 bases aligning to TRBD1. The junction had 5 bases not matched to a gene; V was cut back by 5 bases and J by 4 bases. Germline CDR1 MDHEN, CDR2 SYDVKM. The CDR3 consists of 14 residues.

The chain links TRBV20-1 to TRBJ2-1, with 8 positions matching TRBD2. This CDR3 region has 15 residues. J was trimmed by 6 bases and V by 4 bases; bases with no gene match: 11. Germline V gene sequence: CDR1 DFQATT, CDR2 SNEGSKA (reference sequence). Here the CDR3 DNA reads TGCAGTGCTATAGGCCCGGGACTAGTGGGCAATGAGCAGTTCTTC. Protein product: CSAIGPGLVGNEQFF.